Presented here are 23 T cell receptor beta chains from one specimen sequenced in a study of PD-1 blockade in classical Hodgkin lymphoma (dated by TCRdb to 2020 to 2021). The intended sense of this specimen's time point label: cycle 4 day 1 (C4D1), after less than seven weeks of nivolumab. Every trial patient had relapsed following autologous stem cell transplantation, and prior brentuximab vedotin exposure was what differed among cohorts A, B and C. Libraries were built with the immunoSEQ multiplex PCR assay. Drawn from immuneACCESS, this table holds only the in-frame rearrangements with V and J called that TCRdb kept. Clones are partly lost; checked studies trace under half to an unresolved V gene and leave the rest unexplained. This sample lists roughly 49,000 clones; 90% were detected once. 11% to 15% of the sample is taken by the ten largest. The sample here was peripheral blood mononuclear cells (PBMCs), taken before the fourth cycle of nivolumab. The receptors were gathered from a human donor with classical Hodgkin lymphoma.

The chain is built from TRBV11-3 and TRBJ1-1, with D possibly matching TRBD1 (6 bases). Per germline, CDR1 SGHNT and CDR2 YENEEA. The CDR3 contains 15 residues. V lost 4 bases and J 1 base, leaving 13 bases between the germline ends. CDR3 residues: CASSSSPTGNTEAFF. The CDR3 DNA follows: TGTGCCAGCAGCTCTTCCCCGACAGGGAACACTGAAGCTTTCTTT.

The chain recombines TRBV12-5 with TRBJ2-2; D not certain. V was shortened by 7 bases and J by 3 bases, with 18 bases between the two germline ends. This CDR3 region has 16 residues. Germline V gene data show CDR1 as LGHNT and CDR2 as FRNRAP. The CDR3 DNA reads TGTGCTAGTGTCTCTTCACCCGGAATCTACACCGGGGAGCTGTTTTTT. This sequence encodes CASVSSPGIYTGELFF. Supplemented by reference TRBV12-5 and TRBJ2-2, the full variable domain reads DARVTQTPRHKVTEMGQEVTMRCQPILGHNTVFWYRQTMMQGLELLAYFRNRAPLDDSGMPKDRFSAEMPDATLATLKIQPSEPRDSAVYFCASVSSPGIYTGELFFGEGSRLTVL.

This chain joins TRBV5-1 and TRBJ2-1; D gene uncertain. V was trimmed by 5 bases and J by 9 bases, leaving 21 bases between them. This CDR3 has 15 residues. Per the germline V gene, CDR1 is SGHRS and CDR2 is YFSETQ. CDR3 DNA: TGCGCCAGCAGAACCCTAGGGCTTAGGGCCCTTGAGCAGTTCTTC. Amino acid sequence: CASRTLGLRALEQFF.

The genes are TRBV4-1 and TRBJ1-5; 9 bases agree with TRBD1. Losses at the gene ends were 6 bases for V and 7 bases for J; bases not matched to a gene: 7. In germline, CDR1 is MGHRA, CDR2 YSYEKL. The CDR3 runs to 14 residues. CDR3 sequence: CASSLTGGSQPQHF. The CDR3 DNA reads as TGCGCCAGCAGTCTTACAGGGGGCTCGCAGCCCCAGCATTTT.

The chain employs TRBV28 and TRBJ1-1; possible D gene TRBD1, 5 bases. There are 14 residues in the CDR3. V lost 8 bases and J lost 6, with 19 bases in between. Germline-derived CDR1 and CDR2 are MDHEN and SYDVKM. The CDR3 DNA reads as TGTGCCAGCCGTGAGGAGGGGCGGATGTCTGAAGCTTTCTTT. This gives the protein CASREEGRMSEAFF.

The chain joins TRBV2 to TRBJ1-5, with D possibly TRBD1 on 5 matching bases. CDR3 size: 15 residues. Trimming stripped 5 bases from V and 4 bases from J, with 15 bases between. Germline CDR1 SNHLY, CDR2 FYNNEI. The CDR3 here is CASSLWGRQNQPQHF. CDR3 nucleotides: TGTGCCAGCAGTCTCTGGGGCAGGCAAAATCAGCCCCAGCATTTT.

The genes are TRBV15 and TRBJ1-4; the D is unclear. Per germline, CDR1 LNHNV and CDR2 YYDKDF (reference sequence). The length of the CDR3 is 16 residues. V was shortened by 5 bases and J by 0 bases, with 13 bases between the two germline ends. The CDR3 DNA follows: TGTGCCACCAGCGCCCAGGCTACATCAACTAATGAAAAACTGTTTTTT. Encoded protein: CATSAQATSTNEKLFF.

This chain links TRBV6-4 with TRBJ2-7; TRBD2 might be the D (6 bases). V lost 8 bases and J lost 2, with 16 bases in between. CDR3 length: 14 amino acids. CDR1 MRHNA and CDR2 SNTAGT come from the germline V gene. In DNA, the CDR3 is TGTGCCAGCCGAAAGCGGGCTACAACCTACGAGCAGTACTTC. Its translation is CASRKRATTYEQYF.

The CDR3 reads CASSPRDMVSYEQYF. Here the CDR3 DNA reads TGTGCCAGCAGCCCCCGGGACATGGTCTCCTACGAGCAGTACTTC. The chain is built from TRBV7-9 and TRBJ2-7; TRBD1 is a possible D gene (6 bases). From germline, CDR1 is SEHNR and CDR2 FQNEAQ (reference sequence). The V end lost 5 bases, the J end lost 0 bases, and 14 bases lay between the germline ends. CDR3 size: 15 residues.

The rearrangement uses TRBV19 and TRBJ1-5; the D gene is possibly TRBD1 (6 bases). The CDR3 runs 15 residues. V dropped 5 bases and J dropped 4 bases, with 15 bases sitting between them. Germline loops: CDR1 LNHDA, CDR2 SQIVND (reference sequence). The CDR3 loop reads CASSPQDRWNQPQHF. For the CDR3, the DNA is TGTGCCAGTAGTCCCCAGGACAGATGGAATCAGCCCCAGCATTTT.

This chain connects TRBV19 to TRBJ2-1; 7 bases match TRBD2. The CDR3 consists of 17 residues. Germline CDR1 reads LNHDA; CDR2 reads SQIVND (reference sequence). The V and J ends lost 5 bases and 0 bases, in that order; junction bases with no gene match: 10. The CDR3 protein is CASSPTSGGSSYNEQFF. The CDR3 bases are TGTGCCAGTAGTCCCACGTCGGGCGGGAGCTCCTACAATGAGCAGTTCTTC.

J is TRBJ1-1 and V is TRBV9; TRBD1 matches 7 bases. Germline loops: CDR1 SGDLS, CDR2 YYNGEE. J lost 7 bases, V lost 3 bases, and 3 bases had no gene match. The length of the CDR3 is 12 residues. In DNA form, the CDR3 reads TGTGCCAGCAGCGAGAGGGACAGTGAAGCTTTCTTT. Protein sequence: CASSERDSEAFF.

The chain uses TRBV6-5 and TRBJ1-4, with a tentative D call TRBD1 (5 bases). This CDR3 contains 13 residues. Germline V gives CDR1 MNHEY, CDR2 SVGAGI. The CDR3 DNA is TGTGCAGTCGGGGGAGCGACTAATGAAAAACTGTTTTTT. Amino acids: CAVGGATNEKLFF.

Concerning this clone itself: The junction differs from germline at one of its ends, possibly a read error. This chain uses TRBV25-1 with TRBJ2-7; D call uncertain. Germline CDR1 MGHDK, CDR2 SYGVNS. This CDR3 is built from 16 residues. The CDR3 region is CGSSERASRCPYEQYF. CDR3 coding DNA: TGTGGCAGCAGTGAAAGGGCGAGCAGGTGCCCCTACGAGCAGTACTTC.

The V and J genes are TRBV15 and TRBJ2-3; perhaps TRBD2 as D (6 bases). Trimming shortened V by 0 bases and J by 4 bases, and 11 bases separated the two germline ends. Looked up from germline, CDR1 is LNHNV and CDR2 is YYDKDF (reference sequence). The CDR3 spans 15 residues. The CDR3 sequence is CATSRDRGTADTQYF. The CDR3 nucleotides read TGTGCCACCAGCAGAGATAGAGGGACTGCAGATACGCAGTATTTT. The whole variable domain, remainder taken from reference TRBV15 and TRBJ2-3, is DAMVIQNPRYQVTQFGKPVTLSCSQTLNHNVMYWYQQKSSQAPKLLFHYYDKDFNNEADTPDNFQSRRPNTSFCFLDIRSPGLGDTAMYLCATSRDRGTADTQYFGPGTRLTVL.

This chain links TRBV11-3 with TRBJ1-1; weak D call: TRBD1 (6 bases). The CDR3 consists of 12 residues. Trimming removed 5 bases from V and 10 bases from J, with 14 bases in between. From germline, CDR1 is SGHNT and CDR2 YENEEA. The CDR3 DNA reads TGTGCCAGCAGCCACGGTGGAGGGGGAGCTTTCTTT. The encoded protein is CASSHGGGGAFF.

The table lists this clone with a few counts. DNA for the CDR3: TGTGCCAGCAGTTTACCGACGGAAATCACAGATACGCAGTATTTT. Translating it yields CASSLPTEITDTQYF. The chain couples TRBV28 to TRBJ2-3; D remains unclear. The germline CDR1 and CDR2 sequences are MDHEN and SYDVKM. The CDR3 spans 15 residues. Trimming pared 2 bases from V and 2 bases from J, leaving 11 bases between.

The V gene is TRBV19, the J gene TRBJ2-7, with a possible D match to TRBD2 (5 bases). V was shortened by 8 bases and J by 2 bases, with 22 bases between the two germline ends. CDR1 and CDR2 (germline): LNHDA, SQIVND (reference sequence). This CDR3 is built from 16 residues. As DNA, the CDR3 is TGTGCCAGTTCCCCCCCCTTAGGCTTGGGAGCCTACGAGCAGTACTTC. Translated, it gives CASSPPLGLGAYEQYF. Supplemented by reference TRBV19 and TRBJ2-7, the full variable domain reads DGGITQSPKYLFRKEGQNVTLSCEQNLNHDAMYWYRQDPGQGLRLIYYSQIVNDFQKGDIAEGYSVSREKKESFPLTVTSAQKNPTAFYLCASSPPLGLGAYEQYFGPGTRLTVT.

This sequence joins TRBV14 and TRBJ2-7; D is possibly TRBD1 (5 bases). V was shortened by 2 bases and J by 7 bases, with 12 bases between the two germline ends. The germline V gene has CDR1 SGHDN and CDR2 FVKESK. The CDR3 contains 13 residues. The CDR3 DNA sequence: TGTGCCAGCAGCCAAAGCAGGGCAGGGGAGCAGTACTTC. Translated: CASSQSRAGEQYF.

This chain uses TRBV11-3 with TRBJ2-1; 8 bases map to TRBD1. The CDR3 is 15 residues long. V gave up 2 bases and J gave up 3 bases; unmatched junction bases: 3. The germline V gene has CDR1 SGHNT and CDR2 YENEEA. CDR3 region: CASSLPGGGYNEQFF. CDR3 in DNA: TGTGCCAGCAGCTTACCAGGGGGCGGCTACAATGAGCAGTTCTTC.

The gene calls are TRBV6-5 and TRBJ1-5, with 7 bases that match TRBD1. Losses at the gene ends were 4 bases for V and 7 bases for J; bases not matched to a gene: 4. Germline CDR1 reads MNHEY; CDR2 reads SVGAGI. The length of the CDR3 is 13 residues. The CDR3 loop reads CASSSTGSQPQHF. The CDR3, as DNA: TGTGCCAGCAGTTCGACAGGGAGCCAGCCCCAGCATTTT.

The CDR3 bases are TGTGCCAGTAGTATAGACCCTACAGCGACTAGCGGGTACAATGAGCAGTTCTTC. This sequence encodes CASSIDPTATSGYNEQFF. The chain employs TRBV19 and TRBJ2-1; 10 bases fit TRBD2. The CDR3 covers 18 residues. Germline CDR1 is LNHDA and CDR2 is SQIVND (reference sequence). Germline trimming cut 0 bases from V and 4 bases from J; bases unmatched to any gene: 9.

The chain carries TRBV19 and TRBJ1-2, with a weak D call TRBD1 (5 bases). The CDR3 is made up of 14 amino acids. The V and J ends lost 7 bases and 7 bases respectively, with 19 bases between them. Germline V gives CDR1 LNHDA, CDR2 SQIVND (reference sequence). CDR3 region: CASTARRGEGGYTF. CDR3 DNA: TGTGCCAGTACCGCCCGGCGGGGGGAAGGTGGCTACACCTTC.